A selection of T cell receptor beta chains follows, all from one sample in a study of T cells after yellow fever vaccination. MiXCR was run by TCRdb on the 5' RACE reads, yielding one entry per CDR3 protein. The profile shows about 63,000 distinct CDR3 sequences, 7.4% of them singletons. Sequenced here: CD8+ T cells sorted from PBMCs, sampled 15 days after the yellow fever booster vaccination. Source of these receptors: a man aged 30 to 39 who received the YFV17D yellow fever vaccine. CDR3s include the opening cysteine and the closing phenylalanine or tryptophan. Each record gives: D gene, V gene, clone size, J gene, CDR3 DNA, CDR3 protein. A D gene is named only where the DNA matches it firmly. Size is omitted from some rows. Given values are once, few, many or a class for expanded clones.

.	TRBV5-1	many	TRBJ2-1	TGCGCCAGCAGCACGCCACTAGCCCCGTCCTACAATGAGCAGTTCTTC	CASSTPLAPSYNEQFF
.	TRBV7-6	many	TRBJ2-7	TGTGCCAGCAACAATGGCGGCGAGCAGTACTTC	CASNNGGEQYF
.	TRBV6-1	many	TRBJ2-7	TGTGCCAGCAGCGCTTACATAGACTACGAGCAGTACTTC	CASSAYIDYEQYF
.	TRBV28	many	TRBJ2-1	TGTGCCAGTGGTCCGAGCAGGTACTACAATGAGCAGTTCTTC	CASGPSRYYNEQFF
.	TRBV12-3/TRBV12-4	many	TRBJ2-7	TGTGCCAGCAGCGGCGGCTATGAGCAGTACTTC	CASSGGYEQYF
.	TRBV7-9	many	TRBJ2-1	TGTGCCAGCAAAGGCCCAGAGCACAATGAGCAGTTCTTC	CASKGPEHNEQFF
.	TRBV18	many	TRBJ2-7	TGTGCCAGCTCACTCTCCAGGGACTCTTTCTACGAGCAGTACTTC	CASSLSRDSFYEQYF
TRBD2	TRBV4-2	many	TRBJ2-1	TGTGCCAGCAGCCGATCCAGGACTAGCGGTAATGAGCAGTTCTTC	CASSRSRTSGNEQFF
.	TRBV20-1	many	TRBJ2-7	TGCAGTGCTAGAGGCGGACAGACCTACGAGCAGTACTTC	CSARGGQTYEQYF
.	TRBV7-9	many	TRBJ2-7	TGTGCCAGCAGCGGCCCTCAGAACTACGAGCAGTACTTC	CASSGPQNYEQYF
TRBD2	TRBV10-2	many	TRBJ2-1	TGCGCCAGCAGTGGGGCGACTAGCGGGAGGGACCCCAGCTCCTACAATGAGCAGTTCTTC	CASSGATSGRDPSSYNEQFF
TRBD2	TRBV12-3/TRBV12-4	many	TRBJ2-5	TGTGCCAGCAGTCCGAGCGGGAGAGGAACCCAGTACTTC	CASSPSGRGTQYF
.	TRBV4-3	many	TRBJ2-6	TGCGCCAGCTCCCGGGACGGAGACTCTGGGGCCAACGTCCTGACTTTC	CASSRDGDSGANVLTF
.	TRBV3-1	.	TRBJ1-1	TGTGCCAGCAGCCACCCGGTGGTGAACACTGAAGCTTTCTTT	CASSHPVVNTEAFF
.	TRBV12-3/TRBV12-4	many	TRBJ2-5	TGTGCCAGCGGCTCCTGGGAGACCCAGTACTTC	CASGSWETQYF
TRBD2	TRBV12-3/TRBV12-4	many	TRBJ2-1	TGTGCCAGCAGTTTCGCTAGCGGGTACAATGAGCAGTTCTTC	CASSFASGYNEQFF
.	TRBV12-3/TRBV12-4	few	TRBJ2-7	TGTGCCAGCAGTTTAAACGGGCGCCCGACCGAGCAGTACTTC	CASSLNGRPTEQYF
.	TRBV6-5	many	TRBJ2-5	TGTGCCAGCAGTTACGGGCACGGAGAGACCCAGTACTTC	CASSYGHGETQYF
TRBD2	TRBV11-2	many	TRBJ2-1	TGTGCCAGCAGCTTATGGCCCTCGCAAATTAGCGGGAGGGGCAATGAGCAGTTCTTC	CASSLWPSQISGRGNEQFF
TRBD2	TRBV6-1	many	TRBJ2-7	TGTGCCAGCAGTCCAGGACTAGAGGCCTACGAGCAGTACTTC	CASSPGLEAYEQYF
.	TRBV18	many	TRBJ2-5	TGTGCCAGCTCACCACCTTCAGAGACCCAGTACTTC	CASSPPSETQYF
.	TRBV7-9	medium-sized	TRBJ1-4	TGTGCCAGCACTCTCGCAACTAATGAAAAACTGTTTTTT	CASTLATNEKLFF
.	TRBV9	many	TRBJ2-1	TGTGCCAGCAGCCCCAGTTTAGGGGTAGGCTCCTACAATGAGCAGTTCTTC	CASSPSLGVGSYNEQFF
TRBD2	TRBV27	many	TRBJ2-5	TGTGCCAGCAGTCCCGGGAGGGGGGAGACCCAGTACTTC	CASSPGRGETQYF
.	TRBV12-3/TRBV12-4	many	TRBJ1-1	TGTGCCAGCAGGCCGGACGGGGGCACTGAAGCTTTCTTT	CASRPDGGTEAFF
.	TRBV7-9	few	TRBJ2-3	TGTGCCAGCAGCATGACAGCGGGCCGAGATACGCAGTATTTT	CASSMTAGRDTQYF
.	TRBV4-3	many	TRBJ1-2	TGCGCCAGCAGCCAAGAGCGGACGGGGCTCGTTTCGGGCTACACCTTC	CASSQERTGLVSGYTF